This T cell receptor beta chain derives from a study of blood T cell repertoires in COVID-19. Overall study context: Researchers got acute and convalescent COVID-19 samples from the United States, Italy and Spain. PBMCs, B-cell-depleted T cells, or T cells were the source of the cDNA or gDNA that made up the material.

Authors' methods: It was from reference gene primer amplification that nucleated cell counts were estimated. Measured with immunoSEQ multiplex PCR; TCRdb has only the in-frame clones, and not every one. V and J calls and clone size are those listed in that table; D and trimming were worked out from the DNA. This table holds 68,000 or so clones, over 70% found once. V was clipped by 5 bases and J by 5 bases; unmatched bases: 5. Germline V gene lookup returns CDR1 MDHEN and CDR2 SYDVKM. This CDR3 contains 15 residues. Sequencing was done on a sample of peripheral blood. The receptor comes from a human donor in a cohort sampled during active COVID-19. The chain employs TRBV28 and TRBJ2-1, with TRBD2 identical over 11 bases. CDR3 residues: CASSISGRAHNEQFF. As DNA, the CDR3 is TGTGCCAGCAGTATTAGCGGGAGGGCCCACAATGAGCAGTTCTTC. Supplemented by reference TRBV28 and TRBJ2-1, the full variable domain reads DVKVTQSSRYLVKRTGEKVFLECVQDMDHENMFWYRQDPGLGLRLIYFSYDVKMKEKGDIPEGYSVSREKKERFSLILESASTNQTSMYLCASSISGRAHNEQFFGPGTRLTVL.